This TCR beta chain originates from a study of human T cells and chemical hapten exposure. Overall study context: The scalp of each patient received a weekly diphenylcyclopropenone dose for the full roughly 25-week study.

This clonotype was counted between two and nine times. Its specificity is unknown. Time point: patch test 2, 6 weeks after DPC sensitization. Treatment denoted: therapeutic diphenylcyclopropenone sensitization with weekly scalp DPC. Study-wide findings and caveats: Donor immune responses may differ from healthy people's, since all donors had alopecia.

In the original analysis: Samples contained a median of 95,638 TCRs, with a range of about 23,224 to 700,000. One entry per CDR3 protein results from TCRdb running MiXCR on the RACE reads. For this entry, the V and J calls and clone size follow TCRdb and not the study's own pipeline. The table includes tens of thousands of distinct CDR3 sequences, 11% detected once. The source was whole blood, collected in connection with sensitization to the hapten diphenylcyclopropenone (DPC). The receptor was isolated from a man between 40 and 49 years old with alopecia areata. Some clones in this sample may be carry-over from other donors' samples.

The CDR3 region is CASSQDVPNYGYTF. The CDR3 DNA is TGTGCCAGCAGCCAAGATGTACCGAACTATGGCTACACCTTC. The V gene is TRBV3-1, the J gene TRBJ1-2; D gene unclear. This CDR3 has 14 residues. V was shortened by 0 bases and J by 2 bases, with 7 bases between the two germline ends. The germline V gene encodes CDR1 LGHDT and CDR2 YNNKEL (reference sequence).